This T cell receptor beta chain was recorded in a study of chronic HIV infection and antiretroviral therapy. TCRdb passed the 5' RACE reads through MiXCR, listing each CDR3 protein once. Here the sample spans some 43,000 distinct CDR3 sequences, over 15% being singletons. The CDR3 extends over 15 amino acids. Per the germline V gene, CDR1 is DFQATT and CDR2 is SNEGSKA (reference sequence). Trimming took off 6 bases at V and 4 bases at J, with 19 bases between the two ends. The chain links TRBV20-1 to TRBJ1-5; D may be TRBD1 (6 bases). Sequencing was carried out using peripheral blood. This sequence originates from an adult who had HIV and had not received antiretroviral therapy, or was an uninfected healthy control (not recorded which). The CDR3 here is CSAHGGQGRNQPQHF. The CDR3 DNA is TGCAGTGCCCACGGGGGGCAGGGTAGAAATCAGCCCCAGCATTTT.